Each of the 24 T cell receptor beta chains below was sequenced from the same sample in a study of early T cells in non-severe SARS-CoV-2 infection. TCRdb processed the 5' RACE reads anew with MiXCR; each CDR3 protein has one entry. The sample has some 30,000 distinct CDR3 sequences, 5.5% to 8% seen once. Sequencing was performed on whole blood. These receptors originate from an adult who was a healthcare worker with PCR-confirmed SARS-CoV-2 infection or an uninfected control (not recorded which).

The chain couples TRBV19 to TRBJ2-5; 8 bases match TRBD2. The germline V gene has CDR1 LNHDA and CDR2 SQIVND (reference sequence). The CDR3 is 13 amino acids. Germline trimming cut 4 bases from V and 5 bases from J; bases unmatched to any gene: 3. This chain's CDR3 is CASSSGRRETQYF. The CDR3 nucleotides read TGTGCCAGTAGTAGCGGGAGGCGTGAGACCCAGTACTTC.

This clonotype has a count of ten or more. The chain links TRBV27 to TRBJ2-2; D call uncertain. The CDR3 is made up of 13 amino acids. Trimming cost V 3 bases and J 5 bases, with 7 bases left between them. Per germline, CDR1 MNHEY and CDR2 SMNVEV (reference sequence). The CDR3 nucleotides are TGTGCCAGCAGTTTCCAAGGAACCGGGGAGCTGTTTTTT. Translating gives CASSFQGTGELFF.

This sequence joins TRBV7-2 and TRBJ2-1; D unclear. V gave up 2 bases and J gave up 6 bases, with 11 bases separating them. This CDR3 has 14 residues. Germline-derived CDR1 and CDR2 are SGHTA and FQGNSA. The CDR3 loop is CASSLLSRRNEQFF. CDR3 DNA: TGTGCCAGCAGCTTACTCAGTCGCCGCAATGAGCAGTTCTTC.

J is TRBJ2-1 and V is TRBV2, with 8 bases aligning to TRBD2. Losses at the gene ends were 6 bases for V and 3 bases for J; bases not matched to a gene: 7. CDR1 is SNHLY, CDR2 FYNNEI, per germline. The CDR3 runs 15 residues. CDR3 sequence reads: CASRTGTSYYNEQFF. DNA for the CDR3: TGTGCCAGCAGGACCGGGACTAGTTACTACAATGAGCAGTTCTTC. The full variable domain, with the rest looked up from reference TRBV2 and TRBJ2-1, is EPEVTQTPSHQVTQMGQEVILRCVPISNHLYFYWYRQILGQKVEFLVSFYNNEISEKSEIFDDQFSVERPDGSNFTLKIRSTKLEDSAMYFCASRTGTSYYNEQFFGPGTRLTVL.

This clonotype was detected many times. The chain has TRBV29-1 and TRBJ2-7, with TRBD1 matching over 9 bases. Germline loops: CDR1 SQVTM, CDR2 ANQGSEA. This CDR3 is built from 13 residues. With V trimmed by 4 bases and J by 2 bases, 3 bases remained unmatched. The DNA for the CDR3 is TGCAGCGTTGTGACAGGGGGTACCTACGAGCAGTACTTC. This gives the protein CSVVTGGTYEQYF.

This clonotype appeared many times. The chain has TRBV4-2 and TRBJ1-1; TRBD1 is a possible D gene (6 bases). This CDR3 contains 15 residues. Looked up from germline, CDR1 is LGHNA and CDR2 is YNFKEQ. V dropped 4 bases and J dropped 1 base, with 13 bases sitting between them. This chain's CDR3 is CASSRRTAGNTEAFF. Here the CDR3 DNA reads TGTGCCAGCAGCCGAAGGACAGCAGGGAACACTGAAGCTTTCTTT.

This clonotype showed up just a few times. V usage is TRBV3-1 and J usage is TRBJ2-1; tentative D call: TRBD2 (6 bases). Trimming removed 3 bases from V and 0 bases from J, with 12 bases in between. CDR3 length: 16 residues. In germline, CDR1 is LGHDT, CDR2 YNNKEL (reference sequence). The CDR3 loop reads CASSHVAGSSYNEQFF. The CDR3 DNA sequence: TGTGCCAGCAGCCACGTCGCGGGAAGCTCCTACAATGAGCAGTTCTTC.

This clonotype was detected many times. The chain recombines TRBV3-1 with TRBJ2-1; D perhaps matches TRBD1 (5 bases). In germline, CDR1 is LGHDT, CDR2 YNNKEL (reference sequence). V was shortened by 6 bases and J by 1 base, with 7 bases between the two germline ends. This CDR3 is 13 amino acids long. CDR3 loop: CASRGVSYNEQFF. The CDR3, as DNA: TGTGCCAGCAGAGGGGTTTCCTACAATGAGCAGTTCTTC.

This clonotype is labeled medium-sized. V gene TRBV12-3 or TRBV12-4 combines with J gene TRBJ1-1, with 9 nucleotides matching TRBD1. With 6 bases clipped from V and 4 bases from J, the junction kept 9 bases outside the gene matches. CDR3 length equals 15 residues. This chain's CDR3 is CASREPGQGVTEAFF. For the CDR3, the DNA is TGTGCCAGCAGGGAACCGGGACAGGGCGTCACTGAAGCTTTCTTT.

There are many counts of this clonotype. The chain links TRBV20-1 to TRBJ1-5; D is perhaps TRBD1 (6 bases). This CDR3 spans 14 amino acids. Trimming removed 4 bases from V and 2 bases from J, with 12 bases in between. From germline, CDR1 is DFQATT and CDR2 SNEGSKA (reference sequence). For the CDR3, the DNA is TGCAGTGCTACTCCCCGACAGGGCAATCAGCCCCAGCATTTT. Amino acid sequence: CSATPRQGNQPQHF.

Details on this clonotype: This could be a read error, since a much larger clone is one nucleotide away. The J gene is TRBJ2-1, the V gene TRBV11-3, with 8 bases lining up with TRBD2. CDR3 size: 13 residues. Germline CDR1 is SGHNT and CDR2 is YENEEA. The CDR3 reads CASSIAGYNEQLF. In DNA form, the CDR3 reads TGTGCCAGCTCCATAGCGGGGTACAATGAGCAGCTCTTC.

This clonotype was recorded many times. J is TRBJ2-7 and V is TRBV4-1; TRBD1 might be the D (6 bases). There are 14 residues in the CDR3. V lost 1 base, J lost 2 bases, and 9 bases lay in between. Germline V lookup: CDR1 MGHRA, CDR2 YSYEKL. The CDR3 is CASSQADRTYEQYF. DNA of the CDR3: TGCGCCAGCAGCCAAGCAGACAGGACCTACGAGCAGTACTTC.

V is TRBV20-1 and J is TRBJ2-3; the match to TRBD1 covers 9 bases. The trim removed 5 bases at V and 3 bases at J, leaving 15 bases unmatched. Per germline, CDR1 DFQATT and CDR2 SNEGSKA (reference sequence). This CDR3 spans 17 amino acids. This chain's CDR3 is CSAPDRGRDGGTDTQYF. The DNA of the CDR3 is TGCAGTGCTCCGGACAGGGGAAGGGATGGAGGTACAGATACGCAGTATTTT.

This clonotype occurred a few times. V and J are TRBV5-1 and TRBJ1-1; 8 bases map to TRBD1. V was clipped by 4 bases and J by 2 bases; unmatched bases: 10. The CDR3 length is 16 residues. Germline V gives CDR1 SGHRS, CDR2 YFSETQ. Here the CDR3 reads CASSPDDRGLNTEAFF. Here the CDR3 DNA reads TGCGCCAGCAGCCCAGACGACAGGGGCCTTAACACTGAAGCTTTCTTT. Full variable domain (rest looked up from reference TRBV5-1 and TRBJ1-1): KAGVTQTPRYLIKTRGQQVTLSCSPISGHRSVSWYQQTPGQGLQFLFEYFSETQRNKGNFPGRFSGRQFSNSRSEMNVSTLELGDSALYLCASSPDDRGLNTEAFFGQGTRLTVV.

This clonotype was observed at least ten times. This sequence joins TRBV7-8 and TRBJ2-2; 13 bases line up with TRBD2. The CDR3 runs 19 residues. J lost 0 bases, V lost 5 bases, and 9 bases had no gene match. Per germline, CDR1 SGHVS and CDR2 FQNEAQ. As DNA, the CDR3 is TGTGCCAGCAGCCTTCCGACTAGCGGGGGGACGACGAACACCGGGGAGCTGTTTTTT. Protein product: CASSLPTSGGTTNTGELFF.

This clonotype was seen ten or more times. The chain is built from TRBV27 and TRBJ2-1; tentatively, D is TRBD1 (6 bases). The germline V gene has CDR1 MNHEY and CDR2 SMNVEV (reference sequence). Trimming cost V 7 bases and J 1 base, with 14 bases left between them. The CDR3 has 15 amino acids. The CDR3 nucleotides read TGTGCCAGCACTGGCATACAGGGATCCTACAATGAGCAGTTCTTC. Its translation: CASTGIQGSYNEQFF.

At least ten counts were recorded for this clonotype. The genes are TRBV29-1 and TRBJ1-1; a weak D match, TRBD1 (5 bases). The V end lost 7 bases, the J end lost 5 bases, and 20 bases lay between the germline ends. The CDR3 is 14 residues long. Germline CDR1 is SQVTM and CDR2 is ANQGSEA. CDR3 residues: CSAMTQETITEAFF. In DNA form, the CDR3 reads TGCAGCGCCATGACACAGGAGACCATTACTGAAGCTTTCTTT. The entire variable domain, with the rest obtained from reference TRBV29-1 and TRBJ1-1, is as follows: SAVISQKPSRDICQRGTSLTIQCQVDSQVTMMFWYRQQPGQSLTLIATANQGSEATYESGFVIDKFPISRPNLTFSTLTVSNMSPEDSSIYLCSAMTQETITEAFFGQGTRLTVV.

On this clonotype: This may be a read error: a much more frequent sequence differs by one nucleotide. The rearrangement links TRBV11-2 to TRBJ2-7; no clear D gene. The CDR3 extends over 13 amino acids. The germline V gene encodes CDR1 SGHAT and CDR2 FQNNGV. The CDR3: CVSQQVMSYEQYF. CDR3 bases: TGTGTCAGCCAGCAAGTAATGTCCTACGAGCAGTACTTC.

This clonotype was observed many times. In DNA form, the CDR3 reads TGTGCCAGCAGCCCCGGACGGACCCAAGAGACCCAGTACTTC. This translates into CASSPGRTQETQYF. The chain employs TRBV7-8 and TRBJ2-5; D unresolved. V shed 5 bases and J shed 1 base, with 11 bases lying between them. The CDR3 runs 14 residues. Per germline, CDR1 SGHVS and CDR2 FQNEAQ.

This clonotype was recorded at least ten times. The V and J genes are TRBV11-2 and TRBJ2-3; 8 bases map to TRBD2. The germline gives CDR1 SGHAT, CDR2 FQNNGV. CDR3 size: 12 residues. Germline trimming cut 0 bases from V and 14 bases from J; bases unmatched to any gene: 4. CDR3 in DNA: TGTGCCAGCAGCTTAGATGGTCTAGCGGGGTATTTT. This codes for CASSLDGLAGYF.

This clonotype came up many times. The rearrangement uses TRBV12-3 or TRBV12-4 and TRBJ1-6; a weak D match, TRBD1 (6 bases). The ends were cut back, 6 bases at V and 5 bases at J, with 23 bases in the middle. The CDR3 has 18 amino acids. The CDR3 protein is CASSPKGGPAADNSPLHF. CDR3 bases: TGTGCCAGCAGCCCAAAGGGGGGGCCAGCTGCTGATAATTCACCCCTCCACTTT.

This clonotype has at least ten counts. The chain joins TRBV5-4 to TRBJ2-3; D might be TRBD2 (5 bases). Trimming cost V 4 bases and J 0 bases, with 15 bases left between them. From germline, CDR1 is SGHNT and CDR2 YYREEE (reference sequence). The CDR3 is 16 residues long. This CDR3 reads CASSLRSGDSTDTQYF. CDR3 nucleotides: TGTGCCAGCAGCCTCCGGAGCGGCGATAGCACAGATACGCAGTATTTT.

This clonotype was detected only a few times. The chain employs TRBV10-2 and TRBJ2-2, with no clear D. In germline, CDR1 is WSHSY, CDR2 SAAADI. V lost 3 bases and J 2 bases, leaving 1 base between the germline ends. The CDR3 has 12 residues. In nucleotides, the CDR3 is TGCGCCAGCAGTGAAAACACCGGGGAGCTGTTTTTT. The encoded protein is CASSENTGELFF.

This clonotype has ten or more counts. This sequence joins TRBV3-1 and TRBJ1-3; D might be TRBD1 (5 bases). This CDR3 is built from 17 residues. Germline assignment: CDR1 LGHDT and CDR2 YNNKEL (reference sequence). V was cut by 1 base and J by 2 bases, with 15 bases left in between. CDR3 sequence: CASSQGDTRQTGNTIYF. In DNA form, the CDR3 reads TGTGCCAGCAGCCAAGGGGATACGAGACAGACTGGAAACACCATATATTTT.